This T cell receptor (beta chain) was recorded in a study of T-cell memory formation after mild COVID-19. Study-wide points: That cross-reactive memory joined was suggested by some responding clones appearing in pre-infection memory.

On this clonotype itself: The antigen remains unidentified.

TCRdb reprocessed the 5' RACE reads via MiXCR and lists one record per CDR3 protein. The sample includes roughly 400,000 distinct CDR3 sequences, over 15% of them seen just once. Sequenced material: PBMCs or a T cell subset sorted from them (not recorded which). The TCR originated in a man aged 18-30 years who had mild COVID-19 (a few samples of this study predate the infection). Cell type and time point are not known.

CDR3 region: CASRKAGSSYNEQFF. The CDR3 DNA sequence: TGTGCCAGTAGAAAAGCGGGGAGCTCCTACAATGAGCAGTTCTTC. This chain links TRBV19 with TRBJ2-1; 7 bases are shared with TRBD2. The CDR3 runs 15 residues. The ends lost 6 bases at V and 0 bases at J; junction bases unmatched: 5. Germline V lookup: CDR1 LNHDA, CDR2 SQIVND (reference sequence).